The 18 T cell receptor beta chains given below trace back to one sample, sequenced in a study of graft-versus-host responses after intestinal transplantation. Graft-derived tissue was subjected to processing to liberate intraepithelial and lamina propria lymphocytes. Repertoires were generated with immunoSEQ multiplex PCR, while TCRdb's copy carries only in-frame clones and drops some. This table holds 15,000 to 20,000 clones, roughly four fifths found once. Sequenced here: ileum tissue, sampled 580 to 600 days after intestinal transplantation. The receptor set was obtained from a human patient who received an intestinal transplant, so some T cells may come from the graft donor.

The chain carries TRBV2 and TRBJ1-2; tentative D call: TRBD1 (6 bases). V was shortened by 3 bases and J by 2 bases, with 7 bases between the two germline ends. CDR3 length equals 13 residues. CDR1 SNHLY and CDR2 FYNNEI come from the germline V gene. CDR3 nucleotides: TGTGCCAGCAGTGACCAGGGGAACTATGGCTACACCTTC. It specifies CASSDQGNYGYTF.

This clone was detected a few times. The rearrangement uses TRBV5-4 and TRBJ2-5, with TRBD1 identical over 7 bases. The DNA matches TRBJ2-7 better at its end, which makes the J call doubtful. The CDR3 totals 17 residues. From germline, CDR1 is SGHNT and CDR2 YYREEE (reference sequence). CDR3 in amino acids: CASSSGAPTGPRYEQYF. In nucleotides, the CDR3 is TGTGCCAGCAGCTCGGGCGCCCCGACAGGGCCGCGCTACGAGCAGTACTTC.

The genes are TRBV7-9 and TRBJ2-7; TRBD1 agrees at 7 bases. The CDR3 consists of 15 residues. Germline CDR1 and CDR2: SEHNR and FQNEAQ (reference sequence). Trimming at V came to 2 bases and at J to 4 bases, leaving 8 bases not matched to a gene. CDR3: CASSLTQGYLYEQYF. The CDR3, as DNA: TGTGCCAGCAGCTTAACACAGGGGTACCTATACGAGCAGTACTTC.

This rearrangement joins TRBV6-5 to TRBJ2-5, with D tentatively TRBD1 (5 bases). The tail of the sequence fits TRBJ2-7 better, so the J call may be wrong. This CDR3 has 13 residues. Germline lookup yields CDR1 MNHEY and CDR2 SVGAGI. The CDR3 DNA reads as TGTGCCAGCAGCAAAATACAGGACTACGAGCAGTACTTC. It codes for CASSKIQDYEQYF.

The chain is built from TRBV5-5 and TRBJ2-7; perhaps TRBD1 as D (5 bases). Germline-derived CDR1 and CDR2 are SGHKS and YYEKEE (reference sequence). The CDR3 has 15 amino acids. V was clipped by 4 bases and J by 0 bases, with 14 bases between them. CDR3 region: CASSSRKGHSYEQYF. In DNA, the CDR3 is TGTGCCAGCAGCAGTCGGAAGGGGCACTCCTACGAGCAGTACTTC. Combining the CDR3 with reference TRBV5-5 and TRBJ2-7 gives the whole variable domain DAGVTQSPTHLIKTRGQQVTLRCSPISGHKSVSWYQQVLGQGPQFIFQYYEKEERGRGNFPDRFSARQFPNYSSELNVNALLLGDSALYLCASSSRKGHSYEQYFGPGTRLTVT.

The rearrangement links TRBV2 to TRBJ2-7; no clear D gene. Germline CDR1 is SNHLY and CDR2 is FYNNEI. The CDR3 has 14 amino acids. V lost 1 base and J 2 bases, leaving 9 bases between the germline ends. DNA of the CDR3: TGTGCCAGCAGTGAAGACGTTGTAACCTACGAGCAGTACTTC. Protein: CASSEDVVTYEQYF.

The V call is TRBV4-2, the J call TRBJ1-2; a possible D gene is TRBD1 (6 bases). The germline V gene has CDR1 LGHNA and CDR2 YNFKEQ. With 0 bases removed from V and 8 bases from J, the gap between germline ends came to 19 bases. The CDR3 extends over 16 amino acids. In nucleotides, the CDR3 is TGTGCCAGCAGCCAAGATGTTTTGGGAGGGGGATCGGGCTACACCTTC. This sequence encodes CASSQDVLGGGSGYTF.

The chain combines TRBV5-1 with TRBJ2-3; the match to TRBD1 covers 8 bases. The junction had 12 bases not matched to a gene; V was cut back by 3 bases and J by 0 bases. Germline CDR1 SGHRS, CDR2 YFSETQ. The CDR3 consists of 18 residues. CDR3 loop: CASSSRPLGTGSTDTQYF. CDR3 coding DNA: TGCGCCAGCAGCTCGCGACCCCTGGGGACAGGTAGCACAGATACGCAGTATTTT.

The chain combines TRBV6-1 with TRBJ2-7, with D tentatively TRBD1 (8 bases). V lost 7 bases to trimming and J lost 6 bases, with 22 bases between them. Germline V gene sequence: CDR1 MNHNS, CDR2 SASEGT. CDR3 length equals 15 residues. DNA for the CDR3: TGTGCCAGCATTCTACCGCGGGGGCAGGGGGCCGAGCAGTACTTC. Its translation is CASILPRGQGAEQYF.

The chain recombines TRBV5-1 with TRBJ2-7, with 9 bases that match TRBD1. CDR1 SGHRS and CDR2 YFSETQ come from the germline V gene. The CDR3 runs 19 residues. V trimming: 3 bases; J trimming: 4 bases; junction bases outside the gene matches: 20. This CDR3 reads CASSSPGQGGSLAAYEQYF. The CDR3 bases are TGCGCCAGCAGCTCCCCGGGACAGGGAGGATCCTTAGCCGCTTACGAGCAGTACTTC.

The J gene is TRBJ1-2, the V gene TRBV19; D unclear. The germline V gene encodes CDR1 LNHDA and CDR2 SQIVND (reference sequence). V gave up 6 bases and J gave up 6 bases, with 14 bases separating them. The CDR3 is made up of 13 amino acids. CDR3 nucleotides: TGTGCCAGTAGCGCCACCACGGAGAATGGCTACACCTTC. Translation gives CASSATTENGYTF.

Only a few counts were recorded for this clone. The chain uses TRBV23-1 and TRBJ1-3, with D uncertain. TRBV23-1 is designated an ORF whose function remains uncertain. The CDR3 is 15 amino acids. Deletions cut 3 bases from V and 0 bases from J, with 9 bases between. CDR3 loop: CASSHPPCSGNTIYF. In DNA form, the CDR3 reads TGCGCCAGCAGTCACCCCCCTTGCTCTGGAAACACCATATATTTT.

The J gene is TRBJ1-2, the V gene TRBV5-6; no firm D call. V lost 4 bases and J lost 4, with 17 bases in between. Germline V gene lookup returns CDR1 SGHDT and CDR2 YYEEEE. The CDR3 consists of 15 residues. The DNA for the CDR3 is TGTGCCAGCAGCAAAAGTGGAGGGTCGAGCTATGGCTACACCTTC. Protein product: CASSKSGGSSYGYTF.

This clone was detected only once. CDR3 DNA: TGTGCCAGCAGCTTAGGTCAGGGGATGGGAGAGACCCAGTACTTC. It translates to CASSLGQGMGETQYF. V usage is TRBV11-2 and J usage is TRBJ2-5; TRBD1 might be the D (6 bases). This CDR3 region has 15 residues. Germline V CDR1 and CDR2: SGHAT, FQNNGV. The V end lost 1 base, the J end lost 4 bases, and 13 bases lay between the germline ends. Full variable domain (rest looked up from reference TRBV11-2 and TRBJ2-5): EAGVAQSPRYKIIEKRQSVAFWCNPISGHATLYWYQQILGQGPKLLIQFQNNGVVDDSQLPKDRFSAERLKGVDSTLKIQPAKLEDSAVYLCASSLGQGMGETQYFGPGTRLLVL.

V gene TRBV27 combines with J gene TRBJ2-5; D is unclear. The CDR3 has 11 residues. The germline V gene has CDR1 MNHEY and CDR2 SMNVEV (reference sequence). Trimming took off 4 bases at V and 0 bases at J, with 0 bases between the two ends. The CDR3 protein is CASSYQETQYF. The CDR3 DNA reads as TGTGCCAGCAGTTACCAAGAGACCCAGTACTTC.

The DNA of the CDR3 is TGTGCCAGCAGCTTTGGACGGGCCCATGAAAAACTGTTTTTT. Residues: CASSFGRAHEKLFF. V usage is TRBV5-4 and J usage is TRBJ1-4; D gene unclear. Germline values: CDR1 SGHNT, CDR2 YYREEE (reference sequence). The CDR3 totals 14 residues. V dropped 2 bases and J dropped 6 bases, with 11 bases sitting between them.

In nucleotides, the CDR3 is TGTGCCAGCAGCCATCACGGGGGCCGCTCCTACAATGAGCAGTTCTTC. Protein product: CASSHHGGRSYNEQFF. The rearrangement uses TRBV11-2 and TRBJ2-1; D possibly matches TRBD1 or TRBD2 (6 bases each). V shed 5 bases and J shed 0 bases, with 14 bases lying between them. Germline values: CDR1 SGHAT, CDR2 FQNNGV. The CDR3 totals 16 residues. The whole variable domain, filled in from reference TRBV11-2 and TRBJ2-1, reads EAGVAQSPRYKIIEKRQSVAFWCNPISGHATLYWYQQILGQGPKLLIQFQNNGVVDDSQLPKDRFSAERLKGVDSTLKIQPAKLEDSAVYLCASSHHGGRSYNEQFFGPGTRLTVL.

The genes are TRBV5-1 and TRBJ2-3; D remains unclear. This CDR3 is 14 amino acids long. Germline CDR1 is SGHRS and CDR2 is YFSETQ. The germline V and J ends were trimmed by 0 bases and 0 bases, with 5 bases remaining between them. The chain's CDR3 is CASSLGGSTDTQYF. The CDR3 DNA is TGCGCCAGCAGCTTGGGGGGAAGCACAGATACGCAGTATTTT. Together with reference TRBV5-1 and TRBJ2-3, the CDR3 gives the full variable domain: KAGVTQTPRYLIKTRGQQVTLSCSPISGHRSVSWYQQTPGQGLQFLFEYFSETQRNKGNFPGRFSGRQFSNSRSEMNVSTLELGDSALYLCASSLGGSTDTQYFGPGTRLTVL.